This paragraph covers one T cell receptor (beta chain) sequence. Its antigen is still unknown. Germline CDR1 is LGHDT and CDR2 is YNNKEL (reference sequence). This CDR3 spans 14 amino acids. The V end lost 0 bases, the J end lost 2 bases, and 8 bases lay between the germline ends. Primers used in a second PCR of roughly 6 to 11 cycles were a sample-barcoded 5' primer and a J-beta primer mix. Sequencing yielded, for each sample, at least 3 million paired-end reads carrying CDR3. TCRdb independently ran MiXCR on the 5' RACE reads; one entry per CDR3 protein. In the table there are about 640,000 distinct CDR3 sequences, 58% of which are singletons. This record belongs to a study of blood T cells in healthy people across ages. Study-level results: Long-lived and aged donors differed, with more naive CD4+ cells and higher diversity in the long-lived. A strong correlation was seen between TCR beta diversity and naive T cell percentage.

The sequenced material came from blood. The chain recombines TRBV3-1 with TRBJ2-7, with D unclear. This clonotype originated in a man aged 55-75 years in good health. The CDR3 here is CASSQDGTPYEQYF. In DNA form, the CDR3 reads TGTGCCAGCAGCCAAGACGGCACTCCCTACGAGCAGTACTTC.